Listed below are T cell receptor beta chains from one sample, sequenced in a study of T cell responses to AZD1222 COVID-19 vaccine. The data were produced by immunoSEQ multiplex PCR, yet TCRdb's version contains in-frame clones alone and is incomplete. The profile shows some 150,000 clones, over 75% of them singletons. The material sequenced was peripheral blood, taken 28 days after the second dose of the MenACWY control vaccine. The receptor source for this set is an adult who received the MenACWY meningococcal vaccine as a control. Each CDR3 is given with its conserved first and last residue.

v_gene | CDR3aa
TRBV19 | CASSRSGGRGNQPQHF
TRBV4-2 | CASSQEGSDGASF
TRBV9 | CASSVGGGIQPQHF
TRBV3-1/TRBV3-2 | CASSHHPGGTQPQHF
TRBV6-1 | CASRFAGQETQYF
TRBV7-2 | CASSLGQGGTDTQYF
TRBV4-2 | CASSQVIGNTEAFF
TRBV5-1 | CASRPGPSYGYTF
TRBV5-1 | CASSEDRVYYEQYF
TRBV29-1 | CSARQGARYGYTF
TRBV5-5 | CASSLWGWNTEAFF
TRBV5-8 | CASSTGLEGDTQYF
TRBV12-5 | CATSIGLNNSPLHF
TRBV5-6 | CASSLARDRGTYEQYF
TRBV6-2/TRBV6-3 | CASSPGGRGLNTEAFF
TRBV5-6 | CASSGRPDSPEKLFF
TRBV7-2 | CASTVQHGNTIYF
TRBV7-9 | CASSLDTASGYTF
TRBV5-1 | CASSFLDTGELFF
TRBV7-2 | CASREGTGVLEPQHF
TRBV9 | CASSPLRPSSYNEQFF
TRBV5-1 | CASSPTAGDTGELFF
TRBV9 | CASSVQGANEQFF
TRBV18 | CASSLRLAGTTDTQYF
TRBV30 | CAWSIVRGNQPQHF
TRBV10-3 | CAIRGQGRLNTEAFF
TRBV18 | CASSQEETQYF
TRBV21-1 | CASSTGGRQDTEAFF
TRBV10-3 | CAISESEGIGNEQFF
TRBV15 | CATSGAFNTGELFF
TRBV28 | CASSLLGADRNNEQFF
TRBV14 | CASSQLRAYGYTF
TRBV2 | CASRGRVTDTQYF
TRBV7-9 | CASSATPWGLAGSQFF
TRBV4-2 | CASSQGSSRDTQYF
TRBV4-2 | CASSQDRTGAVETQYF
TRBV29-1 | CSVEEGGGQPQHF
TRBV9 | CASSVGRANEQFF
TRBV5-6 | CASRHLIQGSYEQYF
TRBV30 | CAWSGGSRVYGYTF
TRBV20-1 | CSASSAGAFSYEQYF
TRBV12-5 | CASGLDLAGTEAFF
TRBV5-4 | CASSSPGTRNTGELFF